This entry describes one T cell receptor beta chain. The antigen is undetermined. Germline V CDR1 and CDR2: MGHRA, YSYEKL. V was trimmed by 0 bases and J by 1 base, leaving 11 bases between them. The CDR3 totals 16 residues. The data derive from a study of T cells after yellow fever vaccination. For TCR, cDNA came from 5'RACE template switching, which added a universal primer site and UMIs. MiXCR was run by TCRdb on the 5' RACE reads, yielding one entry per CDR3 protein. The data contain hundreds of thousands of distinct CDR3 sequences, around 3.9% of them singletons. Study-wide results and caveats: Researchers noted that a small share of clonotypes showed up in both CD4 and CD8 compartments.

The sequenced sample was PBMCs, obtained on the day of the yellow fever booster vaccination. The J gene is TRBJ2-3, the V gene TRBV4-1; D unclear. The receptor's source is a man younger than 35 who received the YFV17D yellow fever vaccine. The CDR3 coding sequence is TGCGCCAGCAGCCAAGATTCGAGACCGGGCACAGATACGCAGTATTTT. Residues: CASSQDSRPGTDTQYF.